A single sample gave rise to the 24 T cell receptor beta chains below, sequenced in a study of blood T cells in healthy people across ages (dated by TCRdb to about 2015). The library came from 5' RACE. Sequencing instrument: Illumina HiSeq 2500. A second PCR of roughly 7 to 11 cycles was performed with a sample-barcoded 5' primer and a J-beta primer mix. The public reads were reprocessed in TCRdb via fastp at Q25 and MiXCR, keeping in-frame beta chains. A single entry per CDR3 protein holds the most common genes and DNA from its merged rows. The sample table shows about 780,000 distinct CDR3 sequences, and about 47% are seen once. Approximately 18% of the sample goes to the ten largest clones. Sequencing input: blood. These receptors were obtained from an elderly man in good health.

This clonotype was found once. The rearrangement links TRBV6-6 to TRBJ2-7, with 11 nucleotides matching TRBD1. The CDR3 runs to 13 residues. J gave up 3 bases and V 10 bases, and 5 bases lay outside the gene matches. The germline V gene encodes CDR1 MNHNY and CDR2 SVGAGI (reference sequence). The CDR3 sequence: CATLGTGGYEQYF. The CDR3, as DNA: TGTGCCACCCTAGGGACAGGGGGCTACGAGCAGTACTTC.

This clonotype turned up a few times. V and J are TRBV12-3 or TRBV12-4 and TRBJ2-1, with D possibly matching TRBD2 (6 bases). Trimming took off 3 bases at V and 7 bases at J, with 13 bases between the two ends. The CDR3 consists of 14 residues. The CDR3 region is CASSFGGSSNEQFF. As DNA, the CDR3 is TGTGCCAGCAGTTTTGGAGGGAGTAGTAATGAGCAGTTCTTC.

The chain is built from TRBV28 and TRBJ1-5; unclear D gene. This CDR3 is built from 15 residues. The V gene's germline CDR1 is MDHEN and CDR2 SYDVKM. The V end was cut by 2 bases, the J end by 7 bases, with 15 bases between. CDR3 DNA: TGTGCCAGCAGTTTACCCCTGGTAGTAGGGCAGCCCCAGCATTTT. It codes for CASSLPLVVGQPQHF. Together with reference TRBV28 and TRBJ1-5, the CDR3 gives the full variable domain: DVKVTQSSRYLVKRTGEKVFLECVQDMDHENMFWYRQDPGLGLRLIYFSYDVKMKEKGDIPEGYSVSREKKERFSLILESASTNQTSMYLCASSLPLVVGQPQHFGDGTRLSIL.

For this clonotype: At one of its ends the junction is not consistent with the germline gene, which may arise from a read error. The chain is built from TRBV11-2 and TRBJ2-1; 7 bases are shared with TRBD2. The CDR3 extends over 15 amino acids. The germline V gene encodes CDR1 SGHAT and CDR2 FQNNGV. CDR3 sequence: CASKERDGSYDEQFF. CDR3 DNA sequence: TGTGCCAGCAAGGAGCGGGATGGTTCCTACGATGAGCAGTTCTTC.

In this sample, this clonotype turned up a few times. This chain connects TRBV6-2 or TRBV6-3 to TRBJ2-1, with 10 bases lining up with TRBD2. V gave up 5 bases and J gave up 5 bases; unmatched junction bases: 6. This CDR3 region has 15 residues. Germline-derived CDR1 and CDR2 are MNHEY and SVGEGT. In DNA, the CDR3 is TGTGCCAGCAGTCAGAGTAGCGGGGGGCACAATGAGCAGTTCTTC. It yields the protein CASSQSSGGHNEQFF.

This clonotype was detected only a few times. The V call is TRBV28, the J call TRBJ2-5; no firm D call. V was pared by 7 bases and J by 9 bases, with 9 bases between. The V gene's germline CDR1 is MDHEN and CDR2 SYDVKM. The length of the CDR3 is 10 residues. CDR3 sequence reads: CASNHRPQYF. Here the CDR3 DNA reads TGTGCCAGCAATCACAGACCCCAGTACTTC.

This clonotype appeared many times. The V gene is TRBV15, the J gene TRBJ2-4; D remains unclear. The CDR3 is 13 amino acids. CDR1 and CDR2 from the germline V gene are LNHNV and YYDKDF (reference sequence). The V end lost 0 bases, the J end lost 12 bases, and 12 bases lay between the germline ends. CDR3 sequence (DNA): TGTGCCACCAGCAGAGATGGTCGGCTGAGTCAGTACTTC. The encoded protein is CATSRDGRLSQYF.

This clonotype was seen only a few times. The chain is built from TRBV10-3 and TRBJ1-1; TRBD1 might be the D (5 bases). V lost 1 base, J lost 5 bases, and 14 bases lay in between. CDR3 length: 15 amino acids. Germline V gene lookup returns CDR1 ENHRY and CDR2 SYGVKD. This CDR3 reads CAISELVQGNTEAFF. The DNA for the CDR3 is TGTGCCATCAGTGAGTTGGTCCAGGGAAATACTGAAGCTTTCTTT.

This clonotype was picked up a small number of times. The chain couples TRBV29-1 to TRBJ2-5; D not resolved. Germline V lookup: CDR1 SQVTM, CDR2 ANQGSEA. CDR3 size: 12 residues. Trimming pared 4 bases from V and 2 bases from J, leaving 8 bases between. CDR3 loop: CSVGHTQETQYF. As DNA, the CDR3 is TGCAGCGTTGGACACACTCAAGAGACCCAGTACTTC.

This clonotype occurred once. A read error may be the cause here, since a much bigger clone is one base away. The rearrangement uses TRBV7-2 and TRBJ2-5, with 12 bases lining up with TRBD2. Per germline, CDR1 SGHTA and CDR2 FQGNSA. The CDR3 loop spans 16 amino acids. The junction had 15 bases not matched to a gene; V was cut back by 5 bases and J by 11 bases. The CDR3 protein is CTSSPALAGGDNEQYF. The CDR3 DNA sequence: TGTACCAGCAGCCCCGCGCTAGCGGGAGGGGATAATGAGCAGTACTTC.

This clonotype appeared a few times. J is TRBJ2-3 and V is TRBV6-5, with a tentative D call TRBD2 (6 bases). The CDR3 loop spans 14 amino acids. V lost 7 bases to trimming and J lost 2 bases, with 13 bases between them. The germline V gene has CDR1 MNHEY and CDR2 SVGAGI. CDR3: CASKSGHSTDTQYF. The CDR3 coding sequence is TGTGCCAGCAAAAGCGGGCACTCCACAGATACGCAGTATTTT.

The chain has TRBV7-3 and TRBJ2-1; tentatively, D is TRBD1 (5 bases). Germline CDR1 SGHTA, CDR2 FQGTGA. This CDR3 is 15 amino acids long. With 6 bases removed from V and 8 bases from J, the gap between germline ends came to 20 bases. In DNA form, the CDR3 reads TGTGCCAGCAGTTGGAGAAGGGGTTTAGGCGATGAGCAGTTCTTC. Translation gives CASSWRRGLGDEQFF.

The CDR3 here is CASSLERRDSIGELFF. CDR3 nucleotide sequence: TGCGCCAGCAGCTTGGAGCGCAGAGACAGCATCGGGGAGCTGTTTTTT. J is TRBJ2-2 and V is TRBV5-1; possible D gene TRBD1, 5 bases. The CDR3 loop spans 16 amino acids. Germline V gives CDR1 SGHRS, CDR2 YFSETQ. The V end lost 0 bases, the J end lost 7 bases, and 16 bases lay between the germline ends.

The chain employs TRBV12-3 or TRBV12-4 and TRBJ2-5; no definite D call. V lost 2 bases to trimming and J lost 4 bases, with 5 bases between them. The CDR3 sequence is 12 residues long. The CDR3 reads CASSLFRETQYF. The CDR3 DNA reads as TGTGCCAGCAGTTTATTTCGAGAGACCCAGTACTTC.

This sequence joins TRBV7-2 and TRBJ1-4; D ambiguous. The V gene lost 1 base and the J gene lost 0 bases, with 12 bases spanning the gap. This CDR3 contains 17 residues. Germline CDR1 reads SGHTA; CDR2 reads FQGNSA. In DNA, the CDR3 is TGTGCCAGCAGCTTAGAGTCCTCGGTTGCAACTAATGAAAAACTGTTTTTT. Its translation is CASSLESSVATNEKLFF. Supplemented by reference TRBV7-2 and TRBJ1-4, the full variable domain reads GAGVSQSPSNKVTEKGKDVELRCDPISGHTALYWYRQSLGQGLEFLIYFQGNSAPDKSGLPSDRFSAERTGGSVSTLTIQRTQQEDSAVYLCASSLESSVATNEKLFFGSGTQLSVL.

This clonotype turned up a few times. J is TRBJ2-7 and V is TRBV29-1; 10 bases fit TRBD1. Trimming took 6 bases from V and 4 from J; bases not matched to a gene: 6. From germline, CDR1 is SQVTM and CDR2 ANQGSEA. The CDR3 consists of 13 residues. The CDR3 sequence: CSVARGQGYEQYF. For the CDR3, the DNA is TGCAGCGTGGCACGGGGACAGGGGTACGAGCAGTACTTC.

This clonotype was counted a few times. An end of the junction differs from the germline gene, which may be a read error. This chain uses TRBV2 with TRBJ2-7, with D possibly TRBD1 on 6 matching bases. Germline CDR1 and CDR2: SNHLY and FYNNEI. The length of the CDR3 is 13 residues. As DNA, the CDR3 is TGTGCCGGCAGTGAAAGGGACACCTACGAGCAGTACTTC. It codes for CAGSERDTYEQYF.

The CDR3 spells CASSGPTFTDTQYF. In DNA form, the CDR3 reads TGTGCCAGCAGCGGCCCGACATTCACAGATACGCAGTATTTT. The V gene is TRBV9, the J gene TRBJ2-3; D uncertain. CDR1 is SGDLS, CDR2 YYNGEE, per germline. The CDR3 consists of 14 residues. Trimming cost V 3 bases and J 2 bases, with 10 bases left between them.

This clonotype was seen repeatedly, ten times or more. The rearrangement links TRBV6-1 to TRBJ2-5; 7 bases map to TRBD2. There are 15 residues in the CDR3. Germline V gene lookup returns CDR1 MNHNS and CDR2 SASEGT. V trimming: 4 bases; J trimming: 2 bases; junction bases outside the gene matches: 7. The CDR3 bases are TGTGCCAGCAGTGGGCTAGCGGAACAACAAGAGACCCAGTACTTC. As protein: CASSGLAEQQETQYF.

The gene calls are TRBV7-6 and TRBJ2-1, with 7 positions matching TRBD2. The ends lost 3 bases at V and 3 bases at J; junction bases unmatched: 2. The CDR3 length is 14 residues. Germline V gene lookup returns CDR1 SGHVS and CDR2 FNYEAQ. CDR3 coding DNA: TGTGCCAGCAGCTTCCTAGCGGTCTACAATGAGCAGTTCTTC. It encodes CASSFLAVYNEQFF.

This sequence joins TRBV20-1 and TRBJ2-5, with 8 bases aligning to TRBD2. The trim removed 7 bases at V and 11 bases at J, leaving 18 bases unmatched. This CDR3 has 14 residues. Germline V CDR1 and CDR2: DFQATT, SNEGSKA (reference sequence). The CDR3 sequence is CSVQSGRSYNEQYF. The CDR3 nucleotides are TGCAGTGTTCAGAGCGGGAGATCCTACAATGAGCAGTACTTC.

This clonotype turned up a few times. CDR3 loop: CASRRGRGTDTQYF. CDR3 bases: TGCGCCAGCCGAAGGGGGAGGGGGACAGATACGCAGTATTTT. The gene calls are TRBV4-1 and TRBJ2-3, with D tentatively TRBD2 (7 bases). V was trimmed by 8 bases and J by 3 bases, leaving 15 bases between them. The CDR3 sequence is 14 residues long. CDR1 MGHRA and CDR2 YSYEKL come from the germline V gene.

This chain links TRBV2 with TRBJ1-2; perhaps TRBD1 as D (5 bases). The V and J ends lost 3 bases and 5 bases respectively, with 13 bases between them. CDR1 is SNHLY and CDR2 is FYNNEI in the germline V gene. CDR3 length equals 14 residues. CDR3 coding DNA: TGTGCCAGCAGTGAGGGGGACTCCGGGTATGGCTACACCTTC. Residues: CASSEGDSGYGYTF.

The sample holds a few counts of this clonotype. The chain combines TRBV20-1 with TRBJ2-1; D possibly corresponds to TRBD2 (5 bases). The CDR3 contains 14 residues. Germline lookup yields CDR1 DFQATT and CDR2 SNEGSKA (reference sequence). Trimming removed 6 bases at V and 2 bases at J, with 14 bases between. The CDR3 nucleotides read TGCAGTGCAACTAGGACTTTTACCTACAATGAGCAGTTCTTC. It translates to CSATRTFTYNEQFF.